This paragraph covers one TCR beta chain sequence. The antigen is unknown. CDR3 size: 13 residues. CDR1 SEHNR and CDR2 FQNEAQ come from the germline V gene (reference sequence). Trimming shortened V by 5 bases and J by 6 bases, and 11 bases separated the two germline ends. This sample is part of a study of radiotherapy plus CTLA-4 blockade in lung cancer. Study background: Objective responses emerged in under 20% of patients, and around 31% attained disease control.

Study-level findings and limits: Early clone dynamics of blood T cells, plus interferon-beta, reportedly predicted response best. Blood saw expansion of tumor-derived TCR clones after radiotherapy plus ipilimumab.

People whose metastatic non-small-cell lung cancer was chemo-refractory got focal radiation along with CTLA-4 blockade by ipilimumab. Repertoires were generated with immunoSEQ multiplex PCR, while TCRdb's copy carries only in-frame clones and drops some. There are more than 90,000 clones in the sample; roughly 88% occur only once, and roughly 4.9% lies in the top ten. This clonotype was sampled from a human donor with non-small cell lung cancer that progressed on radiotherapy plus ipilimumab. The V and J genes are TRBV7-9 and TRBJ1-5, with no clear D. The source material was peripheral blood, sampled from a patient treated with radiotherapy plus ipilimumab. The CDR3 region has the DNA TGTGCCAGCAGCATCAACGCATTTCAGCCCCAGCATTTT. It codes for CASSINAFQPQHF.